The 5 T cell receptor beta chains reported below all come from one sample, sequenced in a study of T cells after yellow fever vaccination. TCRdb called the 5' RACE reads again in MiXCR, with one record for every CDR3 protein. The data hold 450,000 to 550,000 distinct CDR3 sequences, with about 19% observed a single time. The sequencing used PBMCs, collected 15 days after the yellow fever booster vaccination. The receptors stem from a man aged 25-40 years who received the YFV17D yellow fever vaccine.

In its sample, this clonotype was seen a few times. The rearrangement links TRBV27 to TRBJ2-1; 7 bases map to TRBD1. This CDR3 comprises 15 residues. In germline, CDR1 is MNHEY, CDR2 SMNVEV (reference sequence). V shed 3 bases and J 6 bases; nucleotides not matched to a gene: 8. The CDR3 protein is CASSFRTGFVNEQFF. The CDR3 bases are TGTGCCAGCAGTTTCCGGACAGGCTTCGTCAATGAGCAGTTCTTC.

This clonotype was counted ten times or more. The V gene is TRBV2, the J gene TRBJ2-7, with D possibly TRBD2 on 6 matching bases. The CDR3 covers 13 residues. V lost 5 bases and J lost 2, with 10 bases in between. Per the germline V gene, CDR1 is SNHLY and CDR2 is FYNNEI. CDR3 sequence reads: CASSSGEAYEQYF. The CDR3 nucleotides read TGTGCCAGCAGTTCGGGGGAGGCCTACGAGCAGTACTTC.

The gene calls are TRBV30 and TRBJ1-5; D remains unclear. Trimming shortened V by 1 base and J by 1 base, and 5 bases separated the two germline ends. CDR1 and CDR2 (germline): GTSNPN, SVGIG (reference sequence). CDR3 length equals 13 residues. CDR3 sequence reads: CAWSEGSNQPQHF. CDR3 coding DNA: TGTGCCTGGAGTGAGGGAAGCAATCAGCCCCAGCATTTT.

The sample holds a few counts of this clonotype. J is TRBJ2-7 and V is TRBV6-1; D could derive from TRBD1 or TRBD2 (5 bases each). The CDR3 is 15 residues long. Trimming removed 9 bases from V and 3 bases from J, with 21 bases in between. CDR1 and CDR2 (germline): MNHNS, SASEGT. The CDR3 DNA is TGTGCCAGTTTCTACCGGGGCGGGTTTAACTACGAGCAGTACTTC. Encoded protein: CASFYRGGFNYEQYF.

This chain connects TRBV10-3 to TRBJ1-3; 7 nucleotides line up with TRBD1. Trimming cost V 6 bases and J 0 bases; bases outside gene matches: 8. CDR1 and CDR2 from the germline V gene are ENHRY and SYGVKD. CDR3 length: 16 amino acids. The CDR3: CAIRQTGESSGNTIYF. In DNA form, the CDR3 reads TGTGCCATCAGGCAAACAGGGGAGAGCTCTGGAAACACCATATATTTT.